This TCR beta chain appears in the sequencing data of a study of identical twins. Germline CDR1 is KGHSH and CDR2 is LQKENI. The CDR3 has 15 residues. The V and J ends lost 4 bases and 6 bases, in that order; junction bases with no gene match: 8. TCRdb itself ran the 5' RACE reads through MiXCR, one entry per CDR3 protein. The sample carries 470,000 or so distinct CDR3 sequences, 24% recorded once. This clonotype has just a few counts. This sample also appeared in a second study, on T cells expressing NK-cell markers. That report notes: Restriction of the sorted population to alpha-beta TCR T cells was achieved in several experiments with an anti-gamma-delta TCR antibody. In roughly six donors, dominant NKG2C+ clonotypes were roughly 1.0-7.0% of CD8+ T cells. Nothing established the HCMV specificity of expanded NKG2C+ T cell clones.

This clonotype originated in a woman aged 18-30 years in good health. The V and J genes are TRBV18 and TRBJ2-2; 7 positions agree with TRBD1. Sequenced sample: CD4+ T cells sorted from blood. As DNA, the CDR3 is TGTGCCAGCTCACTTTCACAGGGGACGGCCGGGGAGCTGTTTTTT. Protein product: CASSLSQGTAGELFF.